A single sample gave rise to the 3 T cell receptor beta chains below, sequenced in a study of T cells in Graves' hyperthyroidism and ophthalmopathy. The TCR beta CDR3 regions underwent amplification using RNA transcripts as the source. The TCR CDR3 was amplified in a first-round RT-PCR using the HTBI primer set. Each CDR3 protein gets one entry after TCRdb re-called the multiplex PCR reads with MiXCR. The sample lists hundreds of thousands of distinct CDR3 sequences; roughly 15% were seen once. Sequenced input: blood. The receptors stem from a middle-aged woman with Graves' ophthalmopathy.

This clonotype was counted ten times or more. The V call is TRBV6-1, the J call TRBJ2-2; perhaps TRBD2 as D (6 bases). Germline loops: CDR1 MNHNS, CDR2 SASEGT. This CDR3 has 13 residues. V lost 4 bases to trimming and J lost 9 bases, with 12 bases between them. CDR3 sequence reads: CASSGDWRRELFF. As DNA, the CDR3 is TGTGCCAGCAGTGGGGACTGGCGCAGGGAGCTGTTTTTT.

This clonotype has at least ten counts. This chain uses TRBV7-2 with TRBJ2-2; 9 bases line up with TRBD2. The ends lost 3 bases at V and 4 bases at J; junction bases unmatched: 3. The CDR3 consists of 15 residues. The germline CDR1 and CDR2 sequences are SGHTA and FQGNSA. CDR3 nucleotide sequence: TGTGCCAGCAGCTTTAGCGGGAGTGGCACCGGGGAGCTGTTTTTT. It specifies CASSFSGSGTGELFF.

This clonotype has at least ten counts. This chain links TRBV6-2 or TRBV6-3 with TRBJ2-4; D is undetermined. Germline V CDR1 and CDR2: MNHEY, SVGEGT. V was trimmed by 0 bases and J by 1 base, leaving 16 bases between them. The CDR3 length is 18 residues. As DNA, the CDR3 is TGTGCCAGCAGTTACTCCAGTGTTGCACCGAGGGCCAAAAACATTCAGTACTTC. Its protein product is CASSYSSVAPRAKNIQYF.